Listed below are T cell receptor beta chains from one sample, sequenced in a study of blood T cell repertoires in COVID-19. Method: immunoSEQ multiplex PCR; TCRdb's copy keeps in-frame clones and lacks some. The sample gives roughly 52,000 clones, 65% to 90% of which show up once; more than 9.5% is in the top ten. Sequencing input: peripheral blood. The source is a human donor in a cohort sampled during active COVID-19. The CDR3 runs from the conserved cysteine through the conserved F or W. The order of the fields is D gene, clone size, J gene, V gene, CDR3 DNA, CDR3 protein. A D gene is named only where the DNA matches it firmly. The size field is filled for only some rows; it gives once, few, many or a size class.

>.|.|TRBJ1-1|TRBV10-2
TGCGCCAGCAGGGACAGCTCCACTGAAGCTTTCTTT
CASRDSSTEAFF
>.|many|TRBJ1-5|TRBV5-1
TGCGCCAGCAGCTTGCCAGGGATAGCTAGCAATCAGCCCCAGCATTTT
CASSLPGIASNQPQHF
>.|.|TRBJ1-2|TRBV12-3/TRBV12-4
TGTGCCAGCAGTATCTACAGGGATGGCTACACCTTC
CASSIYRDGYTF
>TRBD2|.|TRBJ2-3|TRBV30
TGTGCCTGGAGTGTCGGGCGGGAGTCAGATACGCAGTATTTT
CAWSVGRESDTQYF
>TRBD1|.|TRBJ1-2|TRBV27
TGTGCCAGCAGTTTATACTGGACAGGGGAGAACTATGGCTACACCTTC
CASSLYWTGENYGYTF
>.|.|TRBJ1-5|TRBV2
TGTGCCAGCAGTGATGGACACAGCAATCAGCCCCAGCATTTT
CASSDGHSNQPQHF
>.|once|TRBJ1-1|TRBV7-6
TGTGCCAGCAGCTTACAGGGCAACACTGAAGCTTTCTTT
CASSLQGNTEAFF
>.|.|TRBJ2-2|TRBV19
TGTGCCAGTAGTAGCCACAGGGACGGGGAGCTGTTTTTT
CASSSHRDGELFF
>TRBD1|.|TRBJ2-7|TRBV10-3
TGTGCCATCAGCTCCCCGGGACAGGGTAACGAGCAGTACTTC
CAISSPGQGNEQYF
>.|.|TRBJ2-1|TRBV3-1/TRBV3-2
TGTGCCAGCAGCCCCTACTCGACCTACAATGAGCAGTTCTTC
CASSPYSTYNEQFF
>TRBD1|few|TRBJ1-2|TRBV15
TGTGCCACCAGCAGCCCGAAGACAGGGTTTCATGGCTACACCTTC
CATSSPKTGFHGYTF
>TRBD2|.|TRBJ2-1|TRBV20-1
TGCAGTGCTAGTGGGACTAGCGAATACAATGAGCAGTTCTTC
CSASGTSEYNEQFF
>TRBD2|.|TRBJ2-7|TRBV4-3
TGCGCCAGCAGCCAAGAGGAGCGGGACTACGAGCAGTACTTC
CASSQEERDYEQYF
>.|.|TRBJ2-7|TRBV7-8
TGTGCCAGCAGCTTAGCGAGGGTGGGGGAGCAGTACTTC
CASSLARVGEQYF
>.|once|TRBJ2-1|TRBV6-6
TGTGCCAGCAGTCCCTTAACTTTTGAGCAGTTCTTC
CASSPLTFEQFF
>.|.|TRBJ2-1|TRBV28
TGTGCCAGCAGTTTATGGGTAGGAGGTGAGCAGTTCTTC
CASSLWVGGEQFF
>TRBD1|.|TRBJ1-1|TRBV5-1
TGCGCCAGCACTGGGACAGGGGGCTCTTACACTGAAGCTTTCTTT
CASTGTGGSYTEAFF
>TRBD1|.|TRBJ1-2|TRBV19
TGTGCCAGTATCAGGACAGGGGGCGCGAACTATGGCTACACCTTC
CASIRTGGANYGYTF
>TRBD1|.|TRBJ1-2|TRBV7-9
TGTGCCAGCAGCTTAGCGGGTCCAGGGGGCTATGGCTACACCTTC
CASSLAGPGGYGYTF
>.|.|TRBJ2-7|TRBV11-3
TGTGCCAGCAGCTTAGGATCAGGGGAGCAGTACTTC
CASSLGSGEQYF
>.|.|TRBJ2-3|TRBV4-1
TGCGCCAGCAGCCAAGTGCCCCCCCCTCGCGCAGATACGCAGTATTTT
CASSQVPPPRADTQYF
>.|few|TRBJ1-1|TRBV5-5
TGTGCCAGCAGCAGAACAGGGACCGGGAACACTGAAGCTTTCTTT
CASSRTGTGNTEAFF
>.|.|TRBJ1-2|TRBV27
TGTGCCAGCAGTCCCCTTCAGGGGAGGGGAGGCTACACCTTC
CASSPLQGRGGYTF
>.|.|TRBJ1-5|TRBV28
TGTGCCAGCAGTACCCCCGACAGTTATCAGCCCCAGCATTTT
CASSTPDSYQPQHF
>.|few|TRBJ2-5|TRBV25-1
TGTGCCAGCAGGGAGTGGTCCGAGACCCAGTACTTC
CASREWSETQYF
>.|few|TRBJ2-1|TRBV5-1
TGCGCCAGCAGCTCACGTGGGCGTGGCGGGGAGCCCTACAATGAGCAGTTCTTC
CASSSRGRGGEPYNEQFF
>TRBD2|.|TRBJ2-2|TRBV4-2
TGTGCCAGCAGCTCACTAGCGGGAGAATCAAACACCGGGGAGCTGTTTTTT
CASSSLAGESNTGELFF
>TRBD2|.|TRBJ2-3|TRBV7-9
TGTGCCAGCAGCTTAGACGGCGGGAGGGGGACAGATACGCAGTATTTT
CASSLDGGRGTDTQYF
>.|.|TRBJ2-1|TRBV11-3
TGTGCCAGCAGCCTCCTAGCTTACAATGAGCAGTTCTTC
CASSLLAYNEQFF
>TRBD1|.|TRBJ2-3|TRBV6-5
TGTGCCAGTACGGACAGGGGAAGCACAGATACGCAGTATTTT
CASTDRGSTDTQYF
>TRBD1|.|TRBJ2-2|TRBV7-3
TGTGCCAGCAGCTTTAGAACAGGGGCGAGCACCGGGGAGCTGTTTTTT
CASSFRTGASTGELFF
>.|.|TRBJ2-1|TRBV14
TGTGCCAGCAGCCGGTTGAGTTCCAATGAGCAGTTCTTC
CASSRLSSNEQFF
>TRBD1|once|TRBJ2-2|TRBV24-1
TGTGCCACCAGTGACTCCGGGACAGGGGACACCGGGGAGCTGTTTTTT
CATSDSGTGDTGELFF
>.|.|TRBJ1-3|TRBV6-5
TGTGCCAGCAGCCGGGTGGGAGACACCATATATTTT
CASSRVGDTIYF
>.|.|TRBJ2-7|TRBV6-2/TRBV6-3
TGTGCCAGCAGTCGGACGGAGGGTGGCGAGCAGTACTTC
CASSRTEGGEQYF
>TRBD1|once|TRBJ2-7|TRBV28
TGTGCCAGCAGCCTCCGACAGGGGGACTACGAGCAGTACTTC
CASSLRQGDYEQYF
>.|.|TRBJ2-1|TRBV10-3
TGTGCCATCAGTGAGTCGAGCGGAGGCTACAATGAGCAGTTCTTC
CAISESSGGYNEQFF
>TRBD1|.|TRBJ2-5|TRBV24-1
TGTGCCACCAGTGAGCCTGGACAGGCCGCGAGAGAGACCCAGTACTTC
CATSEPGQAARETQYF
>.|many|TRBJ1-1|TRBV9
TGTGCCAGCAGCGTAGGGACGGGGGGGTACAGTGAAGCTTTCTTT
CASSVGTGGYSEAFF
>TRBD2|.|TRBJ2-7|TRBV15
TGTGCCACCAGCAGAAGTGCTAGCGGGAGGGACGGGCAGTACTTC
CATSRSASGRDGQYF
>.|.|TRBJ1-3|TRBV28
TGTGCCATCGTCACAGGTTCTGGAAACACCATATATTTT
CAIVTGSGNTIYF
>.|.|TRBJ1-1|TRBV4-3
TGCGCCAGCAGCCAAGACGTCGGGGGGCGGACGATCTTGGACACTGAAGCTTTCTTT
CASSQDVGGRTILDTEAFF
>TRBD1|.|TRBJ1-5|TRBV19
TGTGCCAGTAGTCACCGGGACAGGGAGATCCCCCAGCATTTT
CASSHRDREIPQHF
>.|few|TRBJ1-5|TRBV11-2
TGTGCCAGCAGCTTAGTGAGCGGGCAGCCCCAGCATTTT
CASSLVSGQPQHF
>.|once|TRBJ2-5|TRBV19
TGTGCCAGTAGTCGAGGAGGCCAAGAGACCCAGTACTTC
CASSRGGQETQYF
>TRBD2|.|TRBJ2-1|TRBV18
TGTGCCAGCTCACAAGTACTAGCGGGAGGTCCGAATGAGCAGTTCTTC
CASSQVLAGGPNEQFF
>TRBD2|.|TRBJ2-3|TRBV5-4
TGTGCCAGCAGCTTGGGCGGGAGGGCCGGGGATACGCAGTATTTT
CASSLGGRAGDTQYF
>TRBD2|.|TRBJ2-1|TRBV5-1
TGCGCCAGCAGCTTATCCCGGACTAGCGGGATGTCCTACAATGAGCAGTTCTTC
CASSLSRTSGMSYNEQFF
>.|few|TRBJ2-5|TRBV15
TGTGCCACCAGCAGAGATATGGGAGGCGAGACCCAGTACTTC
CATSRDMGGETQYF
>.|.|TRBJ1-1|TRBV10-2
TGCGCCAGCATAGAGGGCTCTGAAGCTTTCTTT
CASIEGSEAFF
>.|.|TRBJ2-5|TRBV4-1
TGCGCCAGCAGCCAAGGGTACAGACAAGAGACCCAGTACTTC
CASSQGYRQETQYF
>.|once|TRBJ2-3|TRBV5-1
TGCGCCAGCAGCTTAGCGGCCCCCACGCCGGATACGCAGTATTTT
CASSLAAPTPDTQYF
>.|.|TRBJ2-5|TRBV7-7
TGTGCTAGCAGCTTACGGGTGGCGACCTCCGAGGGAGAGACCCAGTACTTC
CASSLRVATSEGETQYF
>.|.|TRBJ1-1|TRBV11-2
TGTGCCTCCATAAGACAAATGAACACTGAAGCTTTCTTT
CASIRQMNTEAFF
>.|.|TRBJ1-3|TRBV18
TGTGCCAGCCAGGGGAGCTCTGGAAACACCATATATTTT
CASQGSSGNTIYF
>.|once|TRBJ2-7|TRBV9
TGTGCCAGCAGCGTAGAGCCATGGAGCTCCTACGAGCAGTACTTC
CASSVEPWSSYEQYF
>TRBD2|.|TRBJ2-1|TRBV29-1
TGCAGCGTTGAGGGGGCACTGCGGGAGGCCGGCTACAATGAGCAGTTCTTC
CSVEGALREAGYNEQFF